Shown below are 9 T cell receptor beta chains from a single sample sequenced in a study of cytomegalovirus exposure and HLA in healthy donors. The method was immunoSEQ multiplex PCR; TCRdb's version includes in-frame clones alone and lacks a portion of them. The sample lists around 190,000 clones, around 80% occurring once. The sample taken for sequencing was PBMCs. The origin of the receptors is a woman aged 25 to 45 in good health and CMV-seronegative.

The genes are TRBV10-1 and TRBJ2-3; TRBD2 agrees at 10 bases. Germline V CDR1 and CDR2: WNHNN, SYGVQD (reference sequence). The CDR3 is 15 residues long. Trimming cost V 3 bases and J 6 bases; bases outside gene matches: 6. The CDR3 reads CASSDSSGSGDTQYF. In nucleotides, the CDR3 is TGCGCCAGCAGTGATTCTAGCGGGAGCGGGGATACGCAGTATTTT.

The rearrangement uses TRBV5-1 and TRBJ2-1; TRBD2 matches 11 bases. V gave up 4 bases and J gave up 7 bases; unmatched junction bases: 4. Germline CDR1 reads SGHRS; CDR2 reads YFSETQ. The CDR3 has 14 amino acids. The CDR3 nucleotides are TGCGCCAGCAGCCCTCCTAGCGGGGGGAATGAGCAGTTCTTC. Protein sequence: CASSPPSGGNEQFF.

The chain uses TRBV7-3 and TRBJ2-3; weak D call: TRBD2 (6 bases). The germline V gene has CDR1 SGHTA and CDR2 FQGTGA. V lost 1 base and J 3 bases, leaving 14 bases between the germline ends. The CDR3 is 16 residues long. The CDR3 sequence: CASSLNPRGRTDTQYF. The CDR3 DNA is TGTGCCAGCAGCTTAAATCCGCGGGGCCGGACAGATACGCAGTATTTT. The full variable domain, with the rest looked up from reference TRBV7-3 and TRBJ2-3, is GAGVSQTPSNKVTEKGKYVELRCDPISGHTALYWYRQSLGQGPEFLIYFQGTGAADDSGLPNDRFFAVRPEGSVSTLKIQRTERGDSAVYLCASSLNPRGRTDTQYFGPGTRLTVL.

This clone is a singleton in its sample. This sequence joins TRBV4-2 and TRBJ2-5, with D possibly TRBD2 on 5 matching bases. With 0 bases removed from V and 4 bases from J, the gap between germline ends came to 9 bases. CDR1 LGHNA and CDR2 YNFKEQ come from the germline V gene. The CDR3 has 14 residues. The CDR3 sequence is CASSQEYRGETQYF. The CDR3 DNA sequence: TGTGCCAGCAGCCAAGAGTATCGGGGAGAGACCCAGTACTTC.

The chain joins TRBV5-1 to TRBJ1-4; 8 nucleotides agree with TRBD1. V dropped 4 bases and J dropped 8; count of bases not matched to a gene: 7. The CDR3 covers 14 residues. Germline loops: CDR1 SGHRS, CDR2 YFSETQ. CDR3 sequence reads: CASSPTGAQEKLFF. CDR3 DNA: TGCGCCAGCAGCCCGACAGGGGCTCAAGAAAAACTGTTTTTT.

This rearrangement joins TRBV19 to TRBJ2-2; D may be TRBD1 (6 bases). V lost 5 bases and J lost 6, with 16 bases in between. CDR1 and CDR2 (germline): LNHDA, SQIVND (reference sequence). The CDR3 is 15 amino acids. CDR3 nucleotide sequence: TGTGCCAGTAGTTCGGCAGGGGTGATCGCCGGGGAGCTGTTTTTT. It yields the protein CASSSAGVIAGELFF.

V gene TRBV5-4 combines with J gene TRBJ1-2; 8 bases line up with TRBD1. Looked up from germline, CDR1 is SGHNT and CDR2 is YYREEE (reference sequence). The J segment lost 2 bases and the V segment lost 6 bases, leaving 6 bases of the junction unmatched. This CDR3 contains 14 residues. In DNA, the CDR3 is TGTGCCAGCACCCACGACAGGGGAAACTATGGCTACACCTTC. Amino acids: CASTHDRGNYGYTF.

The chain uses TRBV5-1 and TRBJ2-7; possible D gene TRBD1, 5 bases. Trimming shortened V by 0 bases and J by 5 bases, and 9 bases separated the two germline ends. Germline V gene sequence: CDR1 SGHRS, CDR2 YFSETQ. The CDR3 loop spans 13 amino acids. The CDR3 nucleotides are TGCGCCAGCAGCTTGGGGACACTCGACGAGCAGTACTTC. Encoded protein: CASSLGTLDEQYF. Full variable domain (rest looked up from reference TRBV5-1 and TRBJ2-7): KAGVTQTPRYLIKTRGQQVTLSCSPISGHRSVSWYQQTPGQGLQFLFEYFSETQRNKGNFPGRFSGRQFSNSRSEMNVSTLELGDSALYLCASSLGTLDEQYFGPGTRLTVT.

In DNA, the CDR3 is TGTGCCAGCAGCGCGCGGGACAGGCAATCACCCCTCCACTTT. Protein sequence: CASSARDRQSPLHF. The chain uses TRBV9 and TRBJ1-6; 8 nucleotides line up with TRBD1. This CDR3 region has 14 residues. V trimming: 3 bases; J trimming: 10 bases; junction bases outside the gene matches: 6. Germline V gives CDR1 SGDLS, CDR2 YYNGEE.